This T cell receptor (beta chain) stems from a study of Ad26.COV2.S vaccination and SARS-CoV-2 variants. Overall study: Each vaccinee took Ad26.COV2.S intramuscularly, once or twice 56 days apart.

Treatment meaning: around 19 received Ad26.COV2.S at low or high dose, single or two shots; 5 received placebo; per-sample allocation not given. On day 63 after the first injection, vaccine and placebo recipients gave samples. Regarding this clone: Its antigen is still unknown.

The study, taken as a whole, reports: Analyses that measured TCR breadth and depth may have underestimated total T cell responses.

CDR3 size: 16 residues. The J segment lost 4 bases and the V segment lost 0 bases, leaving 7 bases of the junction unmatched. In germline, CDR1 is MGHRA, CDR2 YSYEKL. TCRdb's copy holds only in-frame clones and misses some; the assay was immunoSEQ multiplex PCR. The data hold 500,000 or so clones, with about 91% observed a single time. V and J are TRBV4-1 and TRBJ2-7; 9 bases are a match to TRBD2. This receptor was taken from a person aged 18-65 years who received the Ad26.COV2.S COVID-19 vaccine or a placebo. Sequences were derived from peripheral blood, sampled in a trial of Ad26.COV2.S vaccine versus placebo. The CDR3 DNA reads TGCGCCAGCAGCCAAGATAGCGGGGGTTTCGGGTACGAGCAGTACTTC. Translated: CASSQDSGGFGYEQYF.